A single sample is the source of the 22 T cell receptor beta chains below, sequenced in a study of blood T cells in healthy people across ages. The authors ran a second PCR of roughly 6 to 12 cycles using a sample-barcoded 5' primer and a J-beta primer mix. Using its own MiXCR run on the 5' RACE reads, TCRdb lists one record per CDR3 protein. The data contain approximately 900,000 distinct CDR3 sequences, about 48% of them singletons. Sample: blood. Receptors were obtained from a man aged 25-45 years in good health.

The chain couples TRBV20-1 to TRBJ2-1, with 9 bases that match TRBD2. CDR1 and CDR2 from the germline V gene are DFQATT and SNEGSKA (reference sequence). This CDR3 comprises 14 residues. V trimming: 6 bases; J trimming: 2 bases; junction bases outside the gene matches: 5. CDR3 bases: TGCAGTGCGGCTAGCGGGACCACCTACAATGAGCAGTTCTTC. The encoded protein is CSAASGTTYNEQFF.

Only one count was recorded for this clonotype. The V and J genes are TRBV25-1 and TRBJ2-3; 14 bases fit TRBD2. The germline V gene encodes CDR1 MGHDK and CDR2 SYGVNS. V was clipped by 8 bases and J by 7 bases; unmatched bases: 2. The CDR3 has 13 amino acids. The CDR3 nucleotides read TGTGCCAGCGGGACTAGCGGGGGCAATACGCAGTATTTT. Translating gives CASGTSGGNTQYF.

The gene calls are TRBV20-1 and TRBJ2-5; tentatively, D is TRBD1 (6 bases). Near its end, the DNA agrees better with TRBJ2-4, so the J call may be wrong. Germline loops: CDR1 DFQATT, CDR2 SNEGSKA (reference sequence). This CDR3 contains 15 residues. Here the CDR3 DNA reads TGCAGTGCTAGAGACGGACAGCGAGGGGGAAACATTCAGTACTTC. It translates to CSARDGQRGGNIQYF.

The V gene is TRBV27, the J gene TRBJ2-1; the match to TRBD2 covers 9 bases. The CDR3 covers 16 residues. Germline V gives CDR1 MNHEY, CDR2 SMNVEV (reference sequence). The ends lost 7 bases at V and 5 bases at J; junction bases unmatched: 12. The CDR3 loop reads CASIPQPGTSNNEQFF. CDR3 coding DNA: TGTGCCAGCATCCCGCAACCCGGGACTAGCAACAATGAGCAGTTCTTC.

This chain joins TRBV29-1 and TRBJ1-1, with D possibly TRBD1 on 5 matching bases. Germline assignment: CDR1 SQVTM and CDR2 ANQGSEA. CDR3 length equals 13 residues. The germline V and J ends were trimmed by 5 bases and 0 bases, with 10 bases remaining between them. The CDR3 loop reads CSVSDNMNTEAFF. The CDR3 DNA is TGCAGCGTTTCGGACAACATGAACACTGAAGCTTTCTTT.

As for this clonotype: An end of the junction differs from the germline gene, which may be a read error. The chain uses TRBV6-1 and TRBJ1-2, with D possibly TRBD1 on 6 matching bases. Germline V gene data show CDR1 as MNHNS and CDR2 as SASEGT. The length of the CDR3 is 14 residues. The CDR3 is CASSTTGTNYGHTF. For the CDR3, the DNA is TGTGCCAGCAGTACAACAGGGACTAACTATGGCCACACCTTC.

This clonotype has only a few counts. This chain joins TRBV25-1 and TRBJ1-1; D not certain. Germline V CDR1 and CDR2: MGHDK, SYGVNS. V was pared by 6 bases and J by 1 base, with 9 bases between. CDR3 size: 13 residues. In nucleotides, the CDR3 is TGTGCCAGCAGGTGGCACCAGAACACTGAAGCTTTCTTT. Protein product: CASRWHQNTEAFF.

This chain connects TRBV20-1 to TRBJ1-4, with D uncertain. The germline V and J ends were trimmed by 2 bases and 3 bases, with 7 bases remaining between them. Per germline, CDR1 DFQATT and CDR2 SNEGSKA (reference sequence). This CDR3 is built from 13 residues. The CDR3 here is CSARQASNEKLFF. The CDR3 DNA sequence: TGCAGTGCTAGACAGGCATCTAATGAAAAACTGTTTTTT.

The chain combines TRBV2 with TRBJ1-6; 7 bases are a match to TRBD1. The length of the CDR3 is 14 residues. CDR1 is SNHLY and CDR2 is FYNNEI in the germline V gene. J lost 10 bases, V lost 3 bases, and 6 bases had no gene match. In nucleotides, the CDR3 is TGTGCCAGCAGTGAGACAGGGTATGGCTCACCCCTCCACTTT. This translates into CASSETGYGSPLHF.

As to this clonotype: This may be a read error: a much more frequent sequence differs by one nucleotide. V is TRBV29-1 and J is TRBJ2-1; 7 positions agree with TRBD1. The CDR3 consists of 13 residues. In germline, CDR1 is SQVTM, CDR2 ANQGSEA. CDR3 sequence: CSGERDRANEQFF. In DNA, the CDR3 is TGCAGCGGTGAACGCGACAGGGCCAATGAGCAGTTCTTC.

The chain has TRBV3-1 and TRBJ2-4; 11 bases fit TRBD1. From germline, CDR1 is LGHDT and CDR2 YNNKEL (reference sequence). The CDR3 loop spans 14 amino acids. V lost 4 bases and J lost 9; bases outside the gene matches: 5. The DNA for the CDR3 is TGTGCCAGCAGCCCTTGGGACAGGGGGGCCATTCAGTACTTC. This encodes CASSPWDRGAIQYF.

Note on this clonotype: The germline gene is not matched at one end of the junction; a read error may be the cause. The chain carries TRBV4-3 and TRBJ2-1, with 7 bases fitting TRBD1. CDR3 size: 15 residues. CDR1 and CDR2 from the germline V gene are LGHNA and YSLEER. This CDR3 reads CASSQHTGDYNGQFF. The DNA of the CDR3 is TGCGCCAGCAGCCAGCACACAGGGGATTACAATGGGCAGTTCTTC.

The rearrangement uses TRBV7-9 and TRBJ2-7; D may correspond to TRBD1 or TRBD2 (5 bases each). Trimming removed 3 bases at V and 1 base at J, with 10 bases between. The germline V gene has CDR1 SEHNR and CDR2 FQNEAQ (reference sequence). This CDR3 is built from 14 residues. CDR3 amino acids: CASSFGTQSYEQYF. DNA of the CDR3: TGTGCCAGCAGCTTCGGGACCCAGTCCTACGAGCAGTACTTC.

The genes are TRBV27 and TRBJ2-1, with TRBD2 as a possible D gene (6 bases). With 2 bases removed from V and 0 bases from J, the gap between germline ends came to 11 bases. The CDR3 extends over 16 amino acids. The V gene's germline CDR1 is MNHEY and CDR2 SMNVEV (reference sequence). CDR3 DNA: TGTGCCAGCAGTTTACGCGGGGTTAGCTCCTACAATGAGCAGTTCTTC. Protein product: CASSLRGVSSYNEQFF.

The chain is built from TRBV27 and TRBJ2-1; the D gene could be TRBD1 or TRBD2 (5 bases each). CDR3 length equals 16 residues. Per germline, CDR1 MNHEY and CDR2 SMNVEV (reference sequence). V was clipped by 0 bases and J by 1 base, with 10 bases between them. CDR3 sequence reads: CASSLSGGLSYNEQFF. The CDR3 nucleotides are TGTGCCAGCAGTTTATCTGGGGGTCTTTCCTACAATGAGCAGTTCTTC.

The chain couples TRBV5-1 to TRBJ2-1; D unresolved. The V end was cut by 4 bases, the J end by 0 bases, with 11 bases between. The CDR3 sequence is 15 residues long. Germline V gene sequence: CDR1 SGHRS, CDR2 YFSETQ. CDR3 in DNA: TGCGCCAGCAGCCCCCCAGAGAGCTCCTACAATGAGCAGTTCTTC. Amino acid sequence: CASSPPESSYNEQFF.

CDR3 region: CASSLGPTNSPLHF. The DNA of the CDR3 is TGTGCCAGCAGCTTAGGCCCGACGAATTCACCCCTCCACTTT. This chain joins TRBV13 and TRBJ1-6; D is unclear. The CDR3 totals 14 residues. Deletions cut 0 bases from V and 7 bases from J, with 7 bases between. Germline-derived CDR1 and CDR2 are PRHDT and FYEKMQ (reference sequence).

The chain employs TRBV7-2 and TRBJ2-6; D call uncertain. Trimming cost V 5 bases and J 1 base, with 9 bases left between them. Per the germline V gene, CDR1 is SGHTA and CDR2 is FQGNSA. This CDR3 has 15 residues. CDR3 bases: TGTGCCAGCAGCCCTAATCTTTCTGGGGCCAACGTCCTGACTTTC. This translates into CASSPNLSGANVLTF.

A note on this clonotype: Sequence at one end of the junction differs from germline and may be a read error. The J gene is TRBJ2-1, the V gene TRBV4-2, with D tentatively TRBD2 (6 bases). This CDR3 is built from 16 residues. In germline, CDR1 is LGHNA, CDR2 YNFKEQ. CDR3 amino acids: CAGSQDQDGAGNEQFF. The CDR3 DNA sequence: TGTGCCGGCAGCCAAGACCAGGACGGGGCGGGGAATGAGCAGTTCTTC.

This clonotype was counted a few times. The chain joins TRBV2 to TRBJ2-7, with TRBD2 matching over 8 bases. Trimming at V came to 6 bases and at J to 0 bases, leaving 4 bases not matched to a gene. CDR3 length equals 14 residues. Germline V gene sequence: CDR1 SNHLY, CDR2 FYNNEI. In DNA form, the CDR3 reads TGTGCCAGCAGGACGCGGGGGGACTCCTACGAGCAGTACTTC. This gives the protein CASRTRGDSYEQYF.

As for this clonotype: A junction end diverges from the germline sequence, so it may reflect a read error. The chain links TRBV29-1 to TRBJ2-3; TRBD2 aligns across 10 bases. The CDR3 runs to 14 residues. Germline V gene lookup returns CDR1 SQVTM and CDR2 ANQGSEA. The CDR3 loop is CSAAGQRGGDAQYF. CDR3 DNA sequence: TGCAGCGCCGCTGGGCAGCGGGGGGGAGATGCGCAGTATTTT.

This clonotype appeared a few times. The chain carries TRBV12-3 or TRBV12-4 and TRBJ2-1; perhaps TRBD1 as D (5 bases). The CDR3 has 15 residues. V lost 4 bases, J lost 2 bases, and 12 bases lay in between. CDR3 residues: CASSSGFRAYNEQFF. As DNA, the CDR3 is TGTGCCAGCAGTTCAGGGTTCCGGGCCTACAATGAGCAGTTCTTC.